The rows below give T cell receptor beta chains drawn from one sample of a study of blood T cell repertoires in COVID-19. Sequencing was performed with immunoSEQ multiplex PCR; in TCRdb, only in-frame clones are kept and a portion is missing. This table holds about 230,000 clones, about 91% found once. The specimen was PBMCs or T cells enriched from blood (not recorded which). The receptors were gathered from a woman aged 40-49 years with acute COVID-19. The CDR3 runs from the conserved cysteine through the conserved F or W. Fields, in order: V gene, clone size, J gene, CDR3 length, D gene, CDR3 DNA, CDR3 protein. D genes are given only for firm matches. The size of a clone is reported for some rows only, either as once, few or many, or as a class for expanded clones.

>TRBV6-5|NA|TRBJ2-3|13|NA
TGTGCCAGCGGGGACAAGGAGACAGATACGCAGTATTTT
CASGDKETDTQYF
>TRBV30|NA|TRBJ1-1|10|NA
TGTGCCTGGAGACAGAGTGAAGCTTTCTTT
CAWRQSEAFF
>TRBV7-2|few|TRBJ1-2|12|NA
TGTGCCAGCAGCCCAGGGTTTAAGGGCTACACCTTC
CASSPGFKGYTF
>TRBV18|NA|TRBJ2-6|15|NA
TGTGCCAGCTCACCAAACAGGGCTGGGGCCAACGTCCTGACTTTC
CASSPNRAGANVLTF
>TRBV7-8|NA|TRBJ1-1|14|TRBD1
TGTGCCAGCAGCTCACCGGGACAGGTCGTTGAAGCTTTCTTT
CASSSPGQVVEAFF
>TRBV7-9|NA|TRBJ2-5|15|TRBD2
TGTGCCAGCAGCGTAGCGGGAGGACGGCGAGAGACCCAGTACTTC
CASSVAGGRRETQYF
>TRBV5-4|few|TRBJ1-3|18|NA
TGTGCCAGCAGCTTGAACGAGCTCCAGGGTGGCTCTGGAAACACCATATATTTT
CASSLNELQGGSGNTIYF
>TRBV29-1|NA|TRBJ2-1|11|NA
TGCAGCGTCCGAAGGGGTAATGAGCAGTTCTTC
CSVRRGNEQFF
>TRBV6-5|once|TRBJ1-4|16|TRBD1
TGTGCCAGCAGTTACCCACCGACAGGGGAGGGTGAAAAACTGTTTTTT
CASSYPPTGEGEKLFF
>TRBV6-5|NA|TRBJ2-1|14|TRBD1
TGTGCCAGCGGAGACAGGGGCTACAATGATGAGCAGTTCTTC
CASGDRGYNDEQFF
>TRBV21-1|once|TRBJ1-2|12|NA
TGTGCCAGCGAGGTACTTGACTATGGCTACACCTTC
CASEVLDYGYTF
>TRBV7-2|NA|TRBJ2-3|16|TRBD2
TGTGCCAGCAGCTTGTTAGCGGGAGGGGGGTCCAATACGCAGTATTTT
CASSLLAGGGSNTQYF
>TRBV7-2|NA|TRBJ1-1|16|NA
TGTGCCAGCAGCTTAATAAGCAGAGGGCTTCGCACTGAAGCTTTCTTT
CASSLISRGLRTEAFF
>TRBV9|NA|TRBJ1-1|15|NA
TGTGCCAGCAGCTATCAAGGGACGGCGGGGACTGAAGCTTTCTTT
CASSYQGTAGTEAFF
>TRBV7-8|NA|TRBJ1-1|15|NA
TGTGCCAGCATCCCGGGGGGAGGGGTGAGAACTGAAGCTTTCTTT
CASIPGGGVRTEAFF
>TRBV29-1|few|TRBJ2-1|15|TRBD2
TGCAGCGTTGATAGCCGGGGGGGTTTCTACAATGAGCAGTTCTTC
CSVDSRGGFYNEQFF
>TRBV5-5|once|TRBJ1-1|14|NA
TGTGCCAGCAGCTTGCCAGGGTTGAACACTGAAGCTTTCTTT
CASSLPGLNTEAFF
>TRBV6-2/TRBV6-3|NA|TRBJ1-1|13|TRBD1
TGTGCCAGCAGTAGGGGGACAGGGGCTGAAGCTTTCTTT
CASSRGTGAEAFF
>TRBV30|NA|TRBJ2-7|15|NA
TGTGCCACGAACCCCCTCGGGGTCCCCAATCACGAGCAGTACTTC
CATNPLGVPNHEQYF
>TRBV29-1|NA|TRBJ1-1|12|TRBD1
TGCAGCGTGGACGGACAGGGGGCAGAAGCTTTCTTT
CSVDGQGAEAFF
>TRBV5-6|NA|TRBJ1-2|15|TRBD1
TGTGCCAGCAGCGCCGGCGGGACAGTAAACTATGGCTACACCTTC
CASSAGGTVNYGYTF
>TRBV25-1|NA|TRBJ1-5|13|TRBD1
TGTGCCAGCAGTGCGACAGGGCCCTCGGCCCAGCATTTT
CASSATGPSAQHF
>TRBV10-3|few|TRBJ1-5|14|TRBD1
TGTGCCATCAGGGGGACAGGGGACAATCAGCCCCAGCATTTT
CAIRGTGDNQPQHF
>TRBV11-3|NA|TRBJ2-4|13|NA
TGTGCCAGCAGCTTAGAATTCCGAAACATTCAGTACTTC
CASSLEFRNIQYF
>TRBV29-1|NA|TRBJ2-1|13|NA
TGCAGCCTCCTCAGGCACCCCTACAATGAGCAGTTCTTC
CSLLRHPYNEQFF
>TRBV6-2/TRBV6-3|NA|TRBJ2-7|14|NA
TGTGCCAGCAACCCTTCACTTTACCTCTACGAGCAGTACTTC
CASNPSLYLYEQYF
>TRBV5-4|NA|TRBJ2-3|15|TRBD2
TGTGCCAGCACCCTAACGGGACTAGATGCAGATACGCAGTATTTT
CASTLTGLDADTQYF
>TRBV3-1/TRBV3-2|NA|TRBJ2-7|15|NA
TGTGCCAGCAGCCATACGACGGGGAGCTCCTACGAGCAGTACTTC
CASSHTTGSSYEQYF
>TRBV24-1|NA|TRBJ2-5|14|NA
TGTGCCACCATCCCGGGACATCCCAAGGAGACCCAGTACTTC
CATIPGHPKETQYF
>TRBV21-1|NA|TRBJ2-4|19|NA
TGTGCCAGCAGCGGTCCGGACAGGACCCTTAATGGGGACGGAAACATTCAGTACTTC
CASSGPDRTLNGDGNIQYF
>TRBV6-5|NA|TRBJ2-7|11|NA
TGTGCCAGTCGACAGATCTACGAGCAGTACTTC
CASRQIYEQYF
>TRBV19|NA|TRBJ1-4|17|NA
TGTGCCAGTACCGTCGGTACTTGGGGCCTAACTAATGAAAAACTGTTTTTT
CASTVGTWGLTNEKLFF
>TRBV25-1|NA|TRBJ2-3|16|NA
TGTGCCAGCGGCCCCTGGGCGGGGGCAGAGTCAGATACGCAGTATTTT
CASGPWAGAESDTQYF